This T cell receptor beta chain was found in a study of T cell clonotyping in hematopoietic cell transplantation. Assay used: immunoSEQ multiplex PCR; TCRdb lists only in-frame clones, some missing. The sample lists over 1,500 clones; around 80% were seen once. The V end was cut by 3 bases, the J end by 4 bases, with 10 bases between. The CDR3 length is 13 residues. Germline-derived CDR1 and CDR2 are SGHDT and YYEEEE. Specimen: PBMCs, collected 30 days after allogeneic stem cell transplant. The rearrangement uses TRBV5-6 and TRBJ1-2, with D maybe TRBD1 (6 bases). The receptor was derived from a young adult male patient who had an allogeneic stem cell transplant, so T cells may come from the graft donor. Some clones in this sample may be carry-over from other donors' samples. CDR3 sequence reads: CASSSGQVYGYTF. The CDR3 nucleotides read TGTGCCAGCAGCTCGGGACAAGTCTATGGCTACACCTTC.